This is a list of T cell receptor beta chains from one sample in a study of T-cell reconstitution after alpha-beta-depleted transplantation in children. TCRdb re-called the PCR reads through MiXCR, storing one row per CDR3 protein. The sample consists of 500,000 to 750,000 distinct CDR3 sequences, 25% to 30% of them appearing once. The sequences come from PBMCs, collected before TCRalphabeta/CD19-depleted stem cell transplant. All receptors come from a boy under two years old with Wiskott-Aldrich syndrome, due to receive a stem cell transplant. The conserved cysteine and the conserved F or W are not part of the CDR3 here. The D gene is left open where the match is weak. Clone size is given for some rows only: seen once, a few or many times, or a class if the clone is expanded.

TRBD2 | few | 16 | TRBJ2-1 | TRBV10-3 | AISESGTSGSSYNEQF
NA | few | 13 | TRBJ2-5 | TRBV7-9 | ASSISQGFQETQY
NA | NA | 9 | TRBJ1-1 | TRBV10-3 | AISGTAEAF
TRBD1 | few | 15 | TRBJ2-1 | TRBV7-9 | ASSLAGTGSSYNEQF
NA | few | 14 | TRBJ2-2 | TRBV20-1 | SARASQVTKAGELF
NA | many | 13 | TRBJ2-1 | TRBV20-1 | SARPLRSSYNEQF
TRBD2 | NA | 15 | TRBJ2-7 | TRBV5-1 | ASSLGSSGRVRYEQY
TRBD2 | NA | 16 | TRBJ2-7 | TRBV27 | ASSPLRLAGILSYEQY
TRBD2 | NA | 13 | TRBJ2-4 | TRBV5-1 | ASSLAAGGQNIQY
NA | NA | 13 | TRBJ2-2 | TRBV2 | ASSAGARNTGELF
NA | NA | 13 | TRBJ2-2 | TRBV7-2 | ASSLWIIGTGELF